The rows below give T cell receptor beta chains drawn from one sample of a study of blood T cell repertoires in COVID-19. TCRdb's table, derived via immunoSEQ multiplex PCR, lists solely in-frame clones and lacks some. Of 200,000 to 250,000 clones listed, roughly 85% are singletons. Sequencing was done on a sample of PBMCs or T cells enriched from blood (not recorded which). The source of these receptors is a woman in her forties who had been exposed to COVID-19. The CDR3 runs from the conserved cysteine through the conserved F or W. A D gene is named only where the DNA matches it firmly. The size field is filled for only some rows; it gives once, few, many or a size class.

V	size	J	D	CDR3	DNA
TRBV5-5	-	TRBJ2-7	TRBD2	CASSPGSSGDVAQYF	TGTGCCAGCAGCCCCGGGTCTAGCGGGGACGTAGCGCAGTACTTC
TRBV6-5	-	TRBJ2-7	-	CASRGLSSYEQYF	TGTGCCAGCAGGGGCTTAAGCTCCTACGAGCAGTACTTC
TRBV5-1	-	TRBJ2-1	TRBD2	CASSPSGGAVEQFF	TGCGCCAGCAGTCCTAGCGGGGGGGCCGTTGAGCAGTTCTTC
TRBV6-1	-	TRBJ2-1	-	CASSERGPVGRHRDEQFF	TGTGCCAGCAGTGAACGGGGTCCGGTCGGCAGGCATCGGGATGAGCAGTTCTTC
TRBV7-6	-	TRBJ1-6	TRBD1	CASSLGQGSYNSPLHF	TGTGCCAGCAGCCTGGGACAGGGGTCCTATAATTCACCCCTCCACTTT
TRBV7-2	-	TRBJ1-5	-	CASSPTTGGFQPQHF	TGTGCCAGCAGCCCCACGACCGGCGGTTTTCAGCCCCAGCATTTT
TRBV4-1	-	TRBJ1-4	TRBD1	CASSQVGTANEKLFF	TGCGCCAGCAGCCAAGTTGGGACAGCTAATGAAAAACTGTTTTTT
TRBV12-3/TRBV12-4	-	TRBJ2-3	-	CATRLEVTDTQYF	TGTGCCACCCGGTTAGAGGTCACAGATACGCAGTATTTT
TRBV5-6	few	TRBJ1-2	-	CASSLAQPGSNYGYTF	TGTGCCAGCAGCTTGGCTCAACCGGGTAGTAACTATGGCTACACCTTC
TRBV11-3	-	TRBJ2-3	-	CASSLGPGDTQYF	TGTGCCAGCAGCTTAGGGCCAGGGGATACGCAGTATTTT
TRBV28	-	TRBJ1-5	-	CASGTPQGSNQPQHF	TGTGCCAGTGGGACACCTCAAGGCAGCAATCAGCCCCAGCATTTT
TRBV21-1	-	TRBJ1-2	-	CASSKAKSTEFNYGYTF	TGTGCCAGCAGCAAAGCAAAGAGTACAGAGTTTAACTATGGCTACACCTTC
TRBV19	-	TRBJ2-7	TRBD1	CASSAKWDREQYF	TGTGCCAGTAGTGCTAAATGGGACAGGGAGCAGTACTTC
TRBV5-1	-	TRBJ1-2	TRBD1	CASSLSTGGGYGYTF	TGCGCCAGCAGCTTGTCCACAGGGGGCGGGTATGGCTACACCTTC
TRBV19	-	TRBJ2-7	-	CASSIKGQGTGSLYEQYF	TGTGCCAGTAGTATCAAAGGTCAAGGTACAGGGTCGTTATACGAGCAGTACTTC
TRBV9	-	TRBJ1-2	TRBD1	CASSPTGGDDYGYTF	TGTGCCAGCAGCCCAACAGGGGGCGACGACTATGGCTACACCTTC
TRBV11-2	once	TRBJ2-4	-	CASSLGRDIQYF	TGTGCCAGCAGCTTAGGGCGGGACATTCAGTACTTC
TRBV6-5	-	TRBJ1-5	-	CASSNADDSNQPQHF	TGTGCCAGCAGTAACGCGGATGATAGCAATCAGCCCCAGCATTTT
TRBV3-1/TRBV3-2	few	TRBJ2-3	-	CASSQGGGTDTQYF	TGTGCCAGCAGCCAAGGGGGGGGCACAGATACGCAGTATTTT
TRBV23-1	-	TRBJ1-5	-	CASTPWTGKNQPQHF	TGCGCCAGCACTCCATGGACGGGAAAGAATCAGCCCCAGCATTTT
TRBV7-9	-	TRBJ2-2	TRBD2	CASSLTAGGTNTGELFF	TGTGCCAGCAGCTTAACGGCGGGGGGGACGAACACCGGGGAGCTGTTTTTT
TRBV28	-	TRBJ2-3	TRBD1	CASSPTTGFADTQYF	TGTGCCAGCAGTCCCACGACAGGGTTCGCAGATACGCAGTATTTT
TRBV5-6	-	TRBJ1-2	-	CASSSTGPGVNYGYTF	TGTGCCAGCAGCTCCACCGGGCCGGGAGTTAACTATGGCTACACCTTC
TRBV27	-	TRBJ2-7	-	CASSLYFGGHEQYF	TGTGCCAGCAGTTTATACTTCGGGGGTCACGAGCAGTACTTC
TRBV5-1	once	TRBJ1-1	-	CASSPTDAKTEAFF	TGCGCCAGCAGCCCAACAGACGCGAAAACTGAAGCTTTCTTT
TRBV7-2	few	TRBJ2-1	TRBD2	CASSPVDSGGGNEQFF	TGTGCCAGCAGCCCGGTTGATAGCGGGGGGGGCAATGAGCAGTTCTTC
TRBV3-1/TRBV3-2	once	TRBJ1-1	-	CASSQGSLNTEAFF	TGTGCCAGCAGCCAAGGAAGCTTGAACACTGAAGCTTTCTTT
TRBV7-2	-	TRBJ2-2	-	CASSFAGNEEELFF	TGTGCCAGCAGCTTTGCGGGGAACGAAGAGGAGCTGTTTTTT
TRBV6-1	-	TRBJ2-5	TRBD2	CASSTLAGVLETQYF	TGTGCCAGCAGTACACTAGCGGGGGTTTTGGAGACCCAGTACTTC
TRBV5-1	-	TRBJ1-4	-	CASSLGGSYNEKLFF	TGCGCCAGCAGCTTGGGGGGCAGTTATAATGAAAAACTGTTTTTT
TRBV7-2	-	TRBJ2-7	-	CASSLEEGSSYEQYF	TGTGCCAGCAGCTTAGAGGAGGGAAGCTCCTACGAGCAGTACTTC
TRBV18	once	TRBJ1-1	-	CASSSTDTEAFF	TGTGCCAGCTCATCGACAGACACTGAAGCTTTCTTT
TRBV5-4	-	TRBJ1-1	-	CASSWEMNTEAFF	TGTGCCAGCAGCTGGGAGATGAACACTGAAGCTTTCTTT
TRBV4-1	-	TRBJ1-3	-	CASSQWAGQSGNTIYF	TGCGCCAGCAGCCAATGGGCCGGCCAGTCTGGAAACACCATATATTTT
TRBV2	few	TRBJ1-1	-	CASSAEGANTEAFF	TGTGCCAGCAGTGCCGAAGGGGCGAACACTGAAGCTTTCTTT
TRBV5-4	-	TRBJ1-1	-	CASSSNGGTEAFF	TGTGCCAGCAGCTCAAACGGGGGCACTGAAGCTTTCTTT
TRBV6-1	-	TRBJ2-4	TRBD1	CASSEGTGGSGAKNIQYF	TGTGCCAGCAGTGAAGGGACAGGGGGTAGTGGGGCCAAAAACATTCAGTACTTC